Here is one TCR beta chain with its context. There is no known antigen for this receptor. Nothing much larger sits one base from this clone, and base qualities are not available. The time point label for this specimen denotes: individuals recovered from natural SARS-CoV-2 infection. Reading the germline V gene (reference sequence) gives CDR1 LNHNV and CDR2 YYDKDF. The CDR3 measures 13 amino acids from cysteine to phenylalanine. This entry keeps only the CDR3 DNA: 39 bases, framed from base 1. At the junction V is shortened by 0 bases and J by 4 bases, with 3 bases in between. The sample is drawn from a study of Ad26.COV2.S vaccination and SARS-CoV-2 variants (dated by TCRdb to the early 2020s). Background on the whole study: TCRbeta repertoire sequencing was used to assess the specificity and breadth of SARS-CoV-2-reactive T cell receptors after Ad26.COV2.S vaccination. The TCR-sequenced set comprised around 30 samples: some 19 Ad26.COV2.S vaccine recipients, 5 placebo recipients and 8 SARS-CoV-2 convalescent individuals. Overall study outcomes, separate from this receptor: After vaccination, substantial breadth of spike-specific CD8+ and CD4+ T cell responses was reported. The authors noted that total T cell responses may have been underestimated by the TCR breadth and depth analyses. Vaccine and placebo recipients had similar non-spike TCR breadth, a finding consistent with the vaccine containing only spike. Spike-specific TCR breadth was higher in Ad26.COV2.S recipients than in placebo recipients (P = 0.0014).

The immunoSEQ Assay was used to sequence TCRbeta CDR3 regions. After extraction, genomic DNA underwent amplification by bias-controlled multiplex PCR, followed by high-throughput sequencing. As for how the authors treated the data: To quantify the absolute abundance of every unique TCRbeta CDR3 region, sequences were collapsed and filtered. Usable DNA was measured by amplifying reference genes present in all nucleated cells, and TCRbeta template counts were normalized to that usable DNA to estimate T cell fraction. Repertoire TCRs were annotated as SARS-CoV-2-specific when V gene, CDR3 amino acid sequence and J gene were exactly matched to a known reactive TCR set. The reference SARS-CoV-2 TCR set was derived from MIRA and filtered for enrichment in COVID-19-positive ImmuneCODE repertoires, a step that removed public or cross-reactive TCRs. Using the MIRA antigens, annotated TCRs were further analysed by specific ORF or by position within an ORF. Depth was the summed frequency of annotated unique rearrangements, while breadth was defined as annotated unique rearrangements over total unique productive rearrangements. Group comparisons of TCR breadth used two-sided Wilcoxon rank-sum tests. TCRdb obtained this table from immuneACCESS and retained in-frame rearrangements with V and J assigned. These tables miss some clones; where compared with another copy, unresolved V genes account for less than half of the shortfall, and the remainder is unexplained. That table furnishes V, J and clone size, whereas the DNA furnished D and trimming. The table for this sample lists approximately 150,000 clones; roughly 89% of them were counted only once. The biggest ten clones account for 5% of the sample.

The clonotype was recovered from a human donor who had recovered from COVID-19. This sample comprised peripheral blood, obtained after recovery from COVID-19. This sequence uses TRBV15 and TRBJ2-2, with the D gene not confidently named. In nucleotides, the sequence is TGTGCCACCAGCAGAGATGGCACCGGGGAGCTGTTTTTT. Its protein product is CATSRDGTGELFF.